What follows describes a single TCR beta chain. In its sample, this clone was seen a few times. It lacks a known antigen. No per-base quality is available; no much larger clone lies one base away. This sample stems from a study of T cell responses to AZD1222 COVID-19 vaccine (dated by TCRdb to about 2021). With respect to the entire study: AZD1222 recipients with second doses at about 4 weeks or about 12 weeks were pooled, because spike-specific TCR depth and breadth did not differ between schedules. A total of 233 trial participants underwent TCR sequencing, of whom some 210 received two doses of AZD1222 and around 26 received two doses of the MenACWY control vaccine. Trial participants were enrolled by age into 18-55, 56-69 and 70-plus year subgroups, with roughly 150, 30 and 60 TCR-sequenced participants respectively.

The sample's time point label is to be understood as: baseline before first vaccination. Vaccinee samples came from UK trials COV001 and COV002, including a single-blind randomized controlled phase 2/3 trial of AZD1222 (ChAdOx1 nCoV-19) in healthy adults. For TCRbeta chain sequencing, PBMC samples from trial participants were taken at day 0 and at day 28 after the second dose. What the research found in general, with its limitations: Because no day 14 peak-response samples were available, repertoires were characterized only after the peak T cell response. CD4 TCRs associated with the vaccine covered the entire spike protein, and the dominant responses were in regions 160-218 and 743-854. Most participants were white British and females outnumbered males, and the authors suggested that clonal diversity may have been underestimated. Reportedly, close to half of the unique spike-specific TCRs recognized epitopes lying outside the regions that are mutated in the B.1.351 and B.1.1.7 variants. A significant rise in spike-specific TCR breadth and depth was observed after two AZD1222 doses relative to day 0 and relative to MenACWY recipients. In the small 56-69-year group, the increase in depth fell short of significance, most likely because of low power. Conclusions about previously exposed vaccinees are limited because only five or six AZD1222 recipients were SARS-CoV-2 seropositive at baseline.

V sheds 4 bases and J sheds 3 bases, leaving 16 bases between their ends. From the germline V gene, CDR1 is SGHTS and CDR2 is YDEGEE. Measured from the cysteine to the phenylalanine, the CDR3 is 15 residues long. The only DNA kept is the CDR3, 45 bases in frame from the first base. The CDR3 regions of human TCRbeta chains were subjected to immunosequencing. As for the authors' bioinformatics: TCRs in the repertoires were compared against a reference library of SARS-CoV-2-specific TCRs that had been generated with the MIRA antigen-specificity platform. Breadth was defined as the fraction of unique TCRs that were SARS-CoV-2-associated. Depth was defined as the fraction of total T cells that were SARS-CoV-2-associated. Using the MIRA data, each spike-specific TCR was mapped to the spike region that the TCR reacts to and placed in a CD4 or CD8 class. Log10-transformed breadth and depth values were compared by one-way ANOVA with Sidak's multiple comparisons tests. Sourced from immuneACCESS, this table was stored by TCRdb with only in-frame sequences that have V and J called. A share of the clones is absent; for the studies checked, an unresolved V gene accounts for under half, and the remainder has no known explanation. The V and J calls and clone size come from that table; D and trimming were worked out from the DNA. The sample records about 140,000 clones, 85% to 95% of which are singletons. Clones ranked in the top ten supply about 1.4% of the sample.

Recombination connected TRBV5-8 to TRBJ1-2; possibly the D gene is TRBD1, per 6 matching bases. The sequence was obtained from an adult in good health. The sample was peripheral blood, taken on day 0 of AZD1222 vaccination. This receptor has the CDR3 CASSLPSGGYYGYTF. The DNA sequence is TGTGCCAGCAGCCTCCCGTCGGGGGGCTACTATGGCTACACCTTC.